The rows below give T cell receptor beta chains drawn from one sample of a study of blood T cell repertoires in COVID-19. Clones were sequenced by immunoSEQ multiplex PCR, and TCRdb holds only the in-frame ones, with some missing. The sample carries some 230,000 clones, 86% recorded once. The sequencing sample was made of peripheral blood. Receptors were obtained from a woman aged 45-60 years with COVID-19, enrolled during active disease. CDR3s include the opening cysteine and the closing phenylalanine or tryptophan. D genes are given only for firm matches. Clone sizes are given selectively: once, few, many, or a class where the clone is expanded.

CDR3 DNA: TGTGCCAGCTCTTACCAGGGGACAGATACGCAGTATTTT
CDR3 protein: CASSYQGTDTQYF
J gene: TRBJ2-3
clone size: .
V gene: TRBV18
D gene: .

CDR3 DNA: TGTGCCAGCAGCACAGGGACTAGCGGGGGCTACAATGAGCAGTTCTTC
CDR3 protein: CASSTGTSGGYNEQFF
J gene: TRBJ2-1
clone size: .
V gene: TRBV21-1
D gene: .

CDR3 DNA: TGCGCCAGCGGGACAGGGAGCACAGATACGCAGTATTTT
CDR3 protein: CASGTGSTDTQYF
J gene: TRBJ2-3
clone size: .
V gene: TRBV5-1
D gene: TRBD1

CDR3 DNA: TGCGCCAGCAATAACAGGGGGCGGATTCAGCCCCAGCATTTT
CDR3 protein: CASNNRGRIQPQHF
J gene: TRBJ1-5
clone size: .
V gene: TRBV10-2
D gene: TRBD1

CDR3 DNA: TGTGCCAGCAGCGTAGACGTAGCGGCCAGCGGGACCCTGGGGAAAGAGACCCAGTACTTC
CDR3 protein: CASSVDVAASGTLGKETQYF
J gene: TRBJ2-5
clone size: .
V gene: TRBV9
D gene: TRBD2

CDR3 DNA: TGTGCCAGCAGCTTGGAGGGGCATCGGTCCAATGAGCAGTTCTTC
CDR3 protein: CASSLEGHRSNEQFF
J gene: TRBJ2-1
clone size: .
V gene: TRBV5-8
D gene: .

CDR3 DNA: TGTGCCAGTAGCGGAGGTGGAACGCAGTATTTT
CDR3 protein: CASSGGGTQYF
J gene: TRBJ2-3
clone size: .
V gene: TRBV19
D gene: .

CDR3 DNA: TGTGCCAGCAGCTTACGCCAGGGGGGAATAAGCACAGATACGCAGTATTTT
CDR3 protein: CASSLRQGGISTDTQYF
J gene: TRBJ2-3
clone size: .
V gene: TRBV7-2
D gene: .

CDR3 DNA: TGTGCCAGCAGTTACCCCTTGGACAACCTCCACTTT
CDR3 protein: CASSYPLDNLHF
J gene: TRBJ1-6
clone size: once
V gene: TRBV6-6
D gene: .

CDR3 DNA: TGCGCCAGCAGCCAAGTGATAGGGGACAATGAGCAGTTCTTC
CDR3 protein: CASSQVIGDNEQFF
J gene: TRBJ2-1
clone size: .
V gene: TRBV4-1
D gene: .

CDR3 DNA: TGTGCCAGCAGCCAAGTACGGGGGTCCCACGAGCAGTACTTC
CDR3 protein: CASSQVRGSHEQYF
J gene: TRBJ2-7
clone size: .
V gene: TRBV3-1/TRBV3-2
D gene: .

CDR3 DNA: TGTGCCAGTAGTATTGGGGACTGGGGGAATGAAAAACTGTTTTTT
CDR3 protein: CASSIGDWGNEKLFF
J gene: TRBJ1-4
clone size: .
V gene: TRBV19
D gene: .

CDR3 DNA: TGCGCCAGCAGCTTGTATGTTAGCGGGGGGTCATTGGCTCGGCACGAGCAGTACTTC
CDR3 protein: CASSLYVSGGSLARHEQYF
J gene: TRBJ2-7
clone size: .
V gene: TRBV5-1
D gene: TRBD2

CDR3 DNA: TGCGCCAGCAGCCTATGGACAGACTATGGCTACACCTTC
CDR3 protein: CASSLWTDYGYTF
J gene: TRBJ1-2
clone size: .
V gene: TRBV5-1
D gene: .

CDR3 DNA: TGTGCCAGTAGCGCAGGGGGGATTCGGCAGCCCCAGCATTTT
CDR3 protein: CASSAGGIRQPQHF
J gene: TRBJ1-5
clone size: .
V gene: TRBV19
D gene: TRBD1

CDR3 DNA: TGTGCCAGCAGCTCCGGGGGGGGGAATCAGCCCCAGCATTTT
CDR3 protein: CASSSGGGNQPQHF
J gene: TRBJ1-5
clone size: .
V gene: TRBV7-6
D gene: .

CDR3 DNA: TGTGCCAGCAGTTTACAGGTTGGGGGGTTAAGGTATGGCTACACCTTC
CDR3 protein: CASSLQVGGLRYGYTF
J gene: TRBJ1-2
clone size: once
V gene: TRBV28
D gene: .